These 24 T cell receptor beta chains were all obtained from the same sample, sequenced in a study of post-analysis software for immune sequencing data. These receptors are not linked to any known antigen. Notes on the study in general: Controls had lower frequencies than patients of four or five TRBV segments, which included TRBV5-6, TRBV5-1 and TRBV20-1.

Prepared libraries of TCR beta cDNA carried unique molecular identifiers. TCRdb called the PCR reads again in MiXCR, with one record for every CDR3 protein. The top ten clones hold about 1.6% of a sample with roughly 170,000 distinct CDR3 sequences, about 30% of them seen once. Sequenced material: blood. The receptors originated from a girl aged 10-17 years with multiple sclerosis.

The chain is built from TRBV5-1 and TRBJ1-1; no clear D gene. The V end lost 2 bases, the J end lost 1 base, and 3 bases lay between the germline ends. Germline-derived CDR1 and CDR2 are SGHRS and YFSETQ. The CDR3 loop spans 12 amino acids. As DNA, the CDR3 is TGCGCCAGCAGCTTTGCGAACACTGAAGCTTTCTTT. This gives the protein CASSFANTEAFF.

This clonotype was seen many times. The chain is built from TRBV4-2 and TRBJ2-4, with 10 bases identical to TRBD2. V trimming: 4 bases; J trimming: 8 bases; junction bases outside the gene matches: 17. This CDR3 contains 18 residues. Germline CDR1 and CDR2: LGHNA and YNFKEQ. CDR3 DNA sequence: TGTGCCAGCAGCCCAGACAGGTCTATCAGCGGGAGGGGGGACATTCAGTACTTC. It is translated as CASSPDRSISGRGDIQYF.

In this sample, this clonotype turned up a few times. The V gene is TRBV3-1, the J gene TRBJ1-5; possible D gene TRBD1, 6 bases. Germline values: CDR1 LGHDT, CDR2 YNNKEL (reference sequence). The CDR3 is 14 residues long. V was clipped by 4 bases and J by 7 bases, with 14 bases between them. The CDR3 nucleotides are TGTGCCAGCAGCCGAGGCAGGGGTGACCAGCCCCAGCATTTT. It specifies CASSRGRGDQPQHF.

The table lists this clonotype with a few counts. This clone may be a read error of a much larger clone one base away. The CDR3: CRADLYNEQFF. In DNA, the CDR3 is TGCAGGGCCGACTTGTACAATGAGCAGTTCTTC. The chain carries TRBV20-1 and TRBJ2-1, with D hard to call. The CDR3 is 11 residues long. The germline CDR1 and CDR2 sequences are DFQATT and SNEGSKA (reference sequence).

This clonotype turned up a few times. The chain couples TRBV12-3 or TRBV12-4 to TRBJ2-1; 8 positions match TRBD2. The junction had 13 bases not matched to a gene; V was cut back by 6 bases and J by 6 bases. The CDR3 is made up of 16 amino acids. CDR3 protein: CASSPLRGLAFNEQFF. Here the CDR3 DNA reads TGTGCCAGCAGCCCTCTTCGCGGACTAGCATTCAATGAGCAGTTCTTC.

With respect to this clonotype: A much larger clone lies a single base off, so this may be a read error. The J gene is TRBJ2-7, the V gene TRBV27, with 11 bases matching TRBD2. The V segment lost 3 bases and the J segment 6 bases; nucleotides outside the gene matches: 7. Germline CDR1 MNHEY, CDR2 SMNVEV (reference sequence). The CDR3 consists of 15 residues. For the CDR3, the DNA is TGTGCCAGCAGTTTGAATCTAGCGGGAGGTGGCGAGCAGTACTTC. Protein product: CASSLNLAGGGEQYF.

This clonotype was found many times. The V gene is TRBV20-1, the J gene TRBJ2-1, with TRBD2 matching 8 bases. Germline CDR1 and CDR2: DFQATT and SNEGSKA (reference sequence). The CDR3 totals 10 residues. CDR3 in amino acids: CSFSGIEQFF. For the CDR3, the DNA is TGCAGCTTTAGCGGGATCGAGCAGTTCTTC.

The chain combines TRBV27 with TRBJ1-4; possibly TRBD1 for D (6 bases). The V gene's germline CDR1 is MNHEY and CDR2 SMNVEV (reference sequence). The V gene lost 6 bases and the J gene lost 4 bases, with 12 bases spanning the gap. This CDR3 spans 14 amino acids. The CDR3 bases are TGTGCCAGCAGGACCCGGGACAATAATGAAAAACTGTTTTTT. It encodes CASRTRDNNEKLFF.

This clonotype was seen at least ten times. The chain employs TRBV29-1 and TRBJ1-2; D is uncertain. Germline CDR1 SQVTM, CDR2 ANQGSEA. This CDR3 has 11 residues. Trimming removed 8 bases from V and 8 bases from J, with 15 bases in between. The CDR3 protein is CSPLREGGYTF. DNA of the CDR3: TGCAGCCCTCTAAGGGAGGGCGGCTACACCTTC.

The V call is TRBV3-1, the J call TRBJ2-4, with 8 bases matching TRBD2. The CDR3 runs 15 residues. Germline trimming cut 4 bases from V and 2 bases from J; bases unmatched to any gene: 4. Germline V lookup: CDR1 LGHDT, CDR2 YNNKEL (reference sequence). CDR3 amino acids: CASSLGGETKNIQYF. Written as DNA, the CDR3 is TGTGCCAGCAGCCTCGGGGGGGAAACCAAAAACATTCAGTACTTC. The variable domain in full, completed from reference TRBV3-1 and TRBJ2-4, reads DTAVSQTPKYLVTQMGNDKSIKCEQNLGHDTMYWYKQDSKKFLKIMFSYNNKELIINETVPNRFSPKSPDKAHLNLHINSLELGDSAVYFCASSLGGETKNIQYFGAGTRLSVL.

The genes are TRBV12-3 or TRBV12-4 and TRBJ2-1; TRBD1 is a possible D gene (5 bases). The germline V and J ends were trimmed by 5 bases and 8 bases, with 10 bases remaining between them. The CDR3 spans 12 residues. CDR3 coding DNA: TGTGCCAGCAGTATAAGGGGCGATGAGCAGTTCTTC. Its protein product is CASSIRGDEQFF.

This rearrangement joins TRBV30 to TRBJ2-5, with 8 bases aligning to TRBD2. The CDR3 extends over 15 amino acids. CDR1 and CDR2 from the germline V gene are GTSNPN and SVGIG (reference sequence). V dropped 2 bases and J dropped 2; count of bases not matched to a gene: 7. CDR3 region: CAWSIPGGYQETQYF. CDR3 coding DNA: TGTGCCTGGAGTATACCGGGAGGGTATCAAGAGACCCAGTACTTC.

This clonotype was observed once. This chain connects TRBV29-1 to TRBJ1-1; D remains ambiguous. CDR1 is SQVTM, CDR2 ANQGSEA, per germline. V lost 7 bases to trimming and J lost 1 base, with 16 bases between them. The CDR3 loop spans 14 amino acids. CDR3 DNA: TGCAGCGCACCGCGGCAGCCGAAGAACACTGAAGCTTTCTTT. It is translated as CSAPRQPKNTEAFF. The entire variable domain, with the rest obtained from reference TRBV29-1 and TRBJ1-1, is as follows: SAVISQKPSRDICQRGTSLTIQCQVDSQVTMMFWYRQQPGQSLTLIATANQGSEATYESGFVIDKFPISRPNLTFSTLTVSNMSPEDSSIYLCSAPRQPKNTEAFFGQGTRLTVV.

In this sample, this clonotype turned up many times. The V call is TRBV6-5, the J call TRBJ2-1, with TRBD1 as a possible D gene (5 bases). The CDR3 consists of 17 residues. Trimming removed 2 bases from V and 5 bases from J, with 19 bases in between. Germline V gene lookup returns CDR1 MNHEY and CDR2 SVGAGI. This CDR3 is CASSYGAGTGTNNEQFF. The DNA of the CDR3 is TGTGCCAGCAGTTACGGGGCTGGCACGGGCACAAACAATGAGCAGTTCTTC.

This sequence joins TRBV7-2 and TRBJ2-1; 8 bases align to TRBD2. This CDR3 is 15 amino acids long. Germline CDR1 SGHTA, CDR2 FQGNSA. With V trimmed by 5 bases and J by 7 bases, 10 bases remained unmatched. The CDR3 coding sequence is TGTGCCAGCAGCGTATCCGGGAGGGCCGGAAATGAGCAGTTCTTC. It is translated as CASSVSGRAGNEQFF.

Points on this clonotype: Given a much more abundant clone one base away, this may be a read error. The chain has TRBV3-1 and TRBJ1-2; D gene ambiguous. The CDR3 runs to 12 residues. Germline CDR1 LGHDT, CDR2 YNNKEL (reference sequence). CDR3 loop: CVSSLGEEGYTF. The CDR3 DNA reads TGTGTCAGCAGCCTCGGTGAGGAGGGCTACACCTTC.

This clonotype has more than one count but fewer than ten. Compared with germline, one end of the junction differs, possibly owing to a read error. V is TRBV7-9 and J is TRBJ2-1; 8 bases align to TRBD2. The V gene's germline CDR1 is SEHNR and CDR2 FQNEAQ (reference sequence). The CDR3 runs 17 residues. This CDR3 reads CTSSLRFREGIYNEQFF. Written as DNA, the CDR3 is TGTACCAGCAGCTTACGTTTTCGGGAGGGCATTTACAATGAGCAGTTCTTC.

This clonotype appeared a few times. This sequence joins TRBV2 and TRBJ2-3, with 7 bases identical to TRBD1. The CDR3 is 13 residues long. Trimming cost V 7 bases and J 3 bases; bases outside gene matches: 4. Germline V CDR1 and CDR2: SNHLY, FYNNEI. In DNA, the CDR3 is TGTGCCAGCACCAGGGGGTCGACAGATACGCAGTATTTT. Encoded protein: CASTRGSTDTQYF.

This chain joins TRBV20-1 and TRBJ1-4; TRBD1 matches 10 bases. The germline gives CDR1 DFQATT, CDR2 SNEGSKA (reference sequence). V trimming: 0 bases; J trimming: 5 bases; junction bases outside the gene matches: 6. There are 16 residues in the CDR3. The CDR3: CSARDLPGQGNEKLFF. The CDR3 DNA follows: TGCAGTGCTAGAGATCTCCCGGGACAGGGGAATGAAAAACTGTTTTTT.

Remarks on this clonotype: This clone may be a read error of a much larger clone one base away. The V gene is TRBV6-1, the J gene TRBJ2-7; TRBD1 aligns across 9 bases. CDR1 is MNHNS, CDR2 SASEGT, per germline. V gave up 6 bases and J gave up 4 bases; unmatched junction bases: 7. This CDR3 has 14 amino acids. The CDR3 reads CASRTQGARYEQYF. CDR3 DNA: TGTGCCAGCAGGACACAGGGGGCACGTTACGAGCAGTACTTC.

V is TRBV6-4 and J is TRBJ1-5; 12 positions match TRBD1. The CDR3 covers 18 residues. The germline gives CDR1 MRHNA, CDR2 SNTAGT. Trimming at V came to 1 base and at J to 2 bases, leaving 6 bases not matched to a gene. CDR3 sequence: CASSDLGQGARGNQPQHF. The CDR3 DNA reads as TGTGCCAGCAGTGACTTGGGACAGGGGGCGCGGGGCAATCAGCCCCAGCATTTT.

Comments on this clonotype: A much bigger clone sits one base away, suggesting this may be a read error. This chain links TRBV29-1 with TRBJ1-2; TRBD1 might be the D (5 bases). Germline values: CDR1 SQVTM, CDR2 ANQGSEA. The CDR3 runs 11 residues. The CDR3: CSVGGTYGCTF. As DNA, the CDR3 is TGCAGCGTTGGGGGGACGTATGGCTGCACCTTC.

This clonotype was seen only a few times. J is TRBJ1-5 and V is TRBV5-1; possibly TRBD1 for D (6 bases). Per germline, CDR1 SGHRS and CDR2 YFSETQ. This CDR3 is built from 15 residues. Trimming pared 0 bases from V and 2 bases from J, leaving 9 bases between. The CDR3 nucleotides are TGCGCCAGCAGCTTGGACAGGGCTGGCAATCAGCCCCAGCATTTT. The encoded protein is CASSLDRAGNQPQHF.

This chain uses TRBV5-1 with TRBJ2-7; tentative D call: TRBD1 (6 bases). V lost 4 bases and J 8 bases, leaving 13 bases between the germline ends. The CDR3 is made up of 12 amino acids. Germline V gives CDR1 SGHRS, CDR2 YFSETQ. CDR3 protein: CASSPQGLKQYF. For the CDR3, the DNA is TGCGCCAGCAGCCCTCAGGGGCTGAAGCAGTACTTC.